This T cell receptor (beta chain) was identified during a study of T cells in Graves' hyperthyroidism and ophthalmopathy. Study findings and constraints: Model-based prediction identified ophthalmopathy a median around 6.7 months prior to its onset. In the analysis, a 13 V-J model separated ophthalmopathy from stable hyperthyroidism. The majority of expanded thyroid clonotypes above 0.001 also appeared in blood.

The CDR3 covers 12 residues. The V and J ends lost 0 bases and 8 bases respectively, with 6 bases between them. The germline V gene has CDR1 KGHSY and CDR2 FQNENV. The TCR beta CDR3 regions underwent amplification using RNA transcripts as the source. The HTBI primer set drove a first-round RT-PCR of the TCR CDR3. TCRdb redid the calling of the multiplex PCR reads with MiXCR, one entry per CDR3 protein. The sample has under 450,000 distinct CDR3 sequences, 17% seen once; the top ten hold around 35%. There are many counts of this clonotype. What it binds is not known. Sequencing input: blood. The TCR originated in a woman aged 25 to 39 with Graves' hyperthyroidism that later progressed to Graves' ophthalmopathy. The genes are TRBV16 and TRBJ2-3; D tentatively reads TRBD1 or TRBD2 (5 bases each). The CDR3, as DNA: TGTGCCAGCAGCCAATCCGGGGCTACGCAGTATTTT. Protein: CASSQSGATQYF.